This TCR beta chain derives from a study of cytomegalovirus exposure and HLA in healthy donors. Looking at the study overall: In an earlier analysis, 117 million unique TCR beta sequences were found from 150 million to 200 million T cells. Study-wide findings and caveats: Reported results showed that the classifier diagnosed cytomegalovirus status with high specificity and sensitivity. When presence/absence was analysed, sequencing depth was taken to be roughly uniform across donors. Clonal expansion was found to be greater in HLA-associated TCR beta chains than in equally common others in a later analysis.

This CDR3 is 14 amino acids long. From germline, CDR1 is MNHEY and CDR2 SVGAGI. J lost 4 bases, V lost 9 bases, and 11 bases had no gene match. Points on this clone: Antigen: not known.

Primers included in the PCR were 60 Vbeta and 13 Jbeta primers. Method: immunoSEQ multiplex PCR; TCRdb's copy keeps in-frame clones and lacks some. The sample lists 85,000 to 90,000 clones; more than 65% were seen once. Input material: PBMCs. The origin of this receptor is a young man in good health and CMV-seronegative. This chain links TRBV6-5 with TRBJ2-7, with 8 bases identical to TRBD1. The CDR3 reads CASGSGQGRYEQYF. The CDR3 DNA sequence: TGTGCCAGTGGAAGCGGACAGGGTCGATACGAGCAGTACTTC.